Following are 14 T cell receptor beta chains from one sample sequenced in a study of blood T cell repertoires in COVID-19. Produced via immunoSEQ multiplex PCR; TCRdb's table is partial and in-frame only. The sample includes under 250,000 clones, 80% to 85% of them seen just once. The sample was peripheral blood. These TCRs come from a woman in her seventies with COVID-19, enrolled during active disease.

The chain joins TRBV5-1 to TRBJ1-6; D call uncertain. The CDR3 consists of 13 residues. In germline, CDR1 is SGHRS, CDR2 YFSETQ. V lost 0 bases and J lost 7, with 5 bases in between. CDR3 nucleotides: TGCGCCAGCAGCTTGGACACGAATTCACCCCTCCACTTT. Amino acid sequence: CASSLDTNSPLHF.

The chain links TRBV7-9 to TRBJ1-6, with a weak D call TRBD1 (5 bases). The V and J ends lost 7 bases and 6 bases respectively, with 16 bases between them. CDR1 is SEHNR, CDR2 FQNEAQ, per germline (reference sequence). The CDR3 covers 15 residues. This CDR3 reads CASTSKGSTNSPLHF. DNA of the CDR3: TGTGCCAGCACCTCAAAGGGGTCTACTAATTCACCCCTCCACTTT.

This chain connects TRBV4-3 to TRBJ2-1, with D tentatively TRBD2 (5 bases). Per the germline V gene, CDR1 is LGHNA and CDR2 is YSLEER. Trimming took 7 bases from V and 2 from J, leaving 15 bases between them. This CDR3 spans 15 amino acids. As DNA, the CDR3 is TGCGCCAGCACGGGAAGTCTAGATCCCTACAATGAGCAGTTCTTC. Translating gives CASTGSLDPYNEQFF.

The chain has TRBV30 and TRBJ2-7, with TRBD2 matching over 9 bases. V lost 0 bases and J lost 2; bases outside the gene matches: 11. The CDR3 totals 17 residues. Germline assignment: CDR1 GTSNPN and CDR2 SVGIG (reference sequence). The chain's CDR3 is CAWSVTRASGDTYEQYF. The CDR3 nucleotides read TGTGCCTGGAGTGTTACGAGGGCTAGCGGGGACACCTACGAGCAGTACTTC.

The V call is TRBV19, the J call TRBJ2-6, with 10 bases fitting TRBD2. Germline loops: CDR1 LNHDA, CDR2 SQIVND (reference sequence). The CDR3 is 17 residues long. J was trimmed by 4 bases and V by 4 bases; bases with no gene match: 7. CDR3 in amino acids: CASSRVLAGAGANVLTF. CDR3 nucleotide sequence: TGTGCCAGTAGTAGGGTCCTAGCGGGAGCCGGGGCCAACGTCCTGACTTTC.

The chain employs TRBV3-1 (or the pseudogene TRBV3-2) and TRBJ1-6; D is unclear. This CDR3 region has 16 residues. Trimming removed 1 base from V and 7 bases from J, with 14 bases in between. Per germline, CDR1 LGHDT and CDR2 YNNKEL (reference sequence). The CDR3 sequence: CASSQVNALSNSPLHF. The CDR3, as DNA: TGTGCCAGCAGCCAAGTTAACGCGCTCTCAAATTCACCCCTCCACTTT.

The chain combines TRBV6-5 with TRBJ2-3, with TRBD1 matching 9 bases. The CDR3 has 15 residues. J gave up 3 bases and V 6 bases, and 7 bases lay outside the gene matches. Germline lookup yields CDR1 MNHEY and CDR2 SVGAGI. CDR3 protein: CASRTGGQWTDTQYF. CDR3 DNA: TGTGCCAGCAGGACAGGGGGTCAGTGGACAGATACGCAGTATTTT.

In DNA, the CDR3 is TGTGCCAGCAGTGAAGAAAAAACGGGAAAACTGTTTTTT. It specifies CASSEEKTGKLFF. This rearrangement joins TRBV2 to TRBJ1-4; D uncertain. Trimming removed 1 base at V and 10 bases at J, with 10 bases between. The CDR3 totals 13 residues. CDR1 is SNHLY and CDR2 is FYNNEI in the germline V gene.

The CDR3 loop reads CASSPEGGTRGPQETQYF. The CDR3 DNA is TGCGCCAGCAGCCCCGAAGGGGGAACTAGGGGCCCCCAGGAGACCCAGTACTTC. V is TRBV4-3 and J is TRBJ2-5, with D maybe TRBD1 (6 bases). V lost 4 bases, J lost 5 bases, and 26 bases lay in between. The CDR3 loop spans 18 amino acids. Germline-derived CDR1 and CDR2 are LGHNA and YSLEER.

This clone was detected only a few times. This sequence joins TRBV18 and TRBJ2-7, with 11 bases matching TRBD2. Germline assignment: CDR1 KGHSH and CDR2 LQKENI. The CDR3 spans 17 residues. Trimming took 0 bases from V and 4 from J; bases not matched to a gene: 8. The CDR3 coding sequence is TGTGCCAGCTCACCACCGGGGCTAGCGGGAGGCTTATACGAGCAGTACTTC. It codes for CASSPPGLAGGLYEQYF.

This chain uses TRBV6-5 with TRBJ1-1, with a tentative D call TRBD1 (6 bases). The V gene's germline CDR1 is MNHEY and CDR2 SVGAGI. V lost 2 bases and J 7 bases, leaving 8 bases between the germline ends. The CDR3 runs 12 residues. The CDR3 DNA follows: TGTGCCAGCAGTTACCAGACAGGTGAAGCTTTCTTT. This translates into CASSYQTGEAFF.

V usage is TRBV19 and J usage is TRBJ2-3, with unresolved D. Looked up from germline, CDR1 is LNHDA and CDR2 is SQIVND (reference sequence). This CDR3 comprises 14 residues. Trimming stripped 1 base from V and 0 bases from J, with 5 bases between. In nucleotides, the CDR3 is TGTGCCAGTAGTATAGGGCCTAGCACAGATACGCAGTATTTT. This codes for CASSIGPSTDTQYF.

The DNA of the CDR3 is TGTGCCATCAGCCCCGCCCCAGATCTAGCCAAAAACATTCAGTACTTC. It yields the protein CAISPAPDLAKNIQYF. V and J are TRBV10-3 and TRBJ2-4; D gene unclear. The germline V and J ends were trimmed by 6 bases and 0 bases, with 15 bases remaining between them. The CDR3 has 16 residues. The germline CDR1 and CDR2 sequences are ENHRY and SYGVKD.

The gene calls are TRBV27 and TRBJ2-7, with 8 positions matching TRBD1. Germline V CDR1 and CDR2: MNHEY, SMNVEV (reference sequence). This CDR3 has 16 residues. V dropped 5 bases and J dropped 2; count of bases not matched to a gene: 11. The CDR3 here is CASSLLTGAGAYEQYF. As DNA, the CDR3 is TGTGCCAGCAGTCTCTTGACAGGGGCCGGGGCCTACGAGCAGTACTTC.